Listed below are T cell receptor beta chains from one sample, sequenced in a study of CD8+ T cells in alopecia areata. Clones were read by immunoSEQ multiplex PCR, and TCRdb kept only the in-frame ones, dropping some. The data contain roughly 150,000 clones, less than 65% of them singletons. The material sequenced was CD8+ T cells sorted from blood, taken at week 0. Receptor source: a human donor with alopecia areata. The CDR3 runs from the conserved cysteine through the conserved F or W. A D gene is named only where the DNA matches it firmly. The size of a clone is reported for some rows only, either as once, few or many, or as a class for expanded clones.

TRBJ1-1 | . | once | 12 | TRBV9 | CASGVGGTEAFF | TGTGCCAGCGGAGTCGGAGGCACTGAAGCTTTCTTT
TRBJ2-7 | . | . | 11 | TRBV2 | CASSEGGEQYF | TGTGCCAGCAGTGAGGGTGGCGAGCAGTACTTC
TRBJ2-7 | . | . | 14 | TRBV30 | CAWSVGGGAYEQYF | TGTGCCTGGAGTGTCGGGGGCGGAGCCTACGAGCAGTACTTC
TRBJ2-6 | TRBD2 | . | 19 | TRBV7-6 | CASSPPPIAGGPGANVLTF | TGTGCCAGCAGCCCACCCCCGATAGCGGGGGGGCCTGGGGCCAACGTCCTGACTTTC
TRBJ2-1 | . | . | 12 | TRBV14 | CASSQDLNEQFF | TGTGCCAGCAGCCAAGATCTGAATGAGCAGTTCTTC
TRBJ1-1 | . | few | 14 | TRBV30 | CAWSPGLRSTEAFF | TGTGCCTGGAGTCCGGGACTTCGGAGCACTGAAGCTTTCTTT
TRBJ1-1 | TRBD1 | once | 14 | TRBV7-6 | CASSEPGGGTEAFF | TGTGCCAGCAGCGAGCCAGGGGGCGGCACTGAAGCTTTCTTT
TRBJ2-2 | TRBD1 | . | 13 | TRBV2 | CASKDRVAGELFF | TGTGCCAGCAAGGACAGGGTAGCCGGGGAGCTGTTTTTT
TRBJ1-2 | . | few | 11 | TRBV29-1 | CSVETLGGYTF | TGCAGCGTTGAGACTCTGGGTGGCTACACCTTC
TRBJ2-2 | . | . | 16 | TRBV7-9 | CASSSSPGTTGGELFF | TGTGCCAGCAGCTCTTCACCCGGGACAACCGGCGGGGAGCTGTTTTTT
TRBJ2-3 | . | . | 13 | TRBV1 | CTSSLPRTDTQYF | TGCACCAGCAGCCTACCGCGCACAGATACGCAGTATTTT
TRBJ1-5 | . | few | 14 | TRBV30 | CAWSPGSSNQPQHF | TGTGCCTGGAGCCCGGGGAGTAGCAATCAGCCCCAGCATTTT
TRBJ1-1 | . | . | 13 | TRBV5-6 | CASSSGHNTEAFF | TGTGCCAGCAGCTCAGGACACAACACTGAAGCTTTCTTT
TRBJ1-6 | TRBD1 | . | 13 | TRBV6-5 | CASGKTGVRPLHF | TGTGCCAGCGGGAAAACAGGGGTACGACCCCTCCACTTT
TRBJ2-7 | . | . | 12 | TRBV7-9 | CASSLRGYEQYF | TGTGCCAGCAGCTTACGGGGGTACGAGCAGTACTTC
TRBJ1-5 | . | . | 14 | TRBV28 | CASSPSGTPQPQHF | TGTGCCAGCAGCCCATCCGGGACCCCTCAGCCCCAGCATTTT
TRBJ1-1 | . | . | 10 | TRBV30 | CALRTAEAFF | TGTGCCTTGCGGACAGCTGAAGCTTTCTTT
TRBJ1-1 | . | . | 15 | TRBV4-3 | CASSQDEQRRTEAFF | TGCGCCAGCAGCCAAGATGAACAAAGGAGGACTGAAGCTTTCTTT
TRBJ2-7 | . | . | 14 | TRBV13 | CASSGRLVGYEQYF | TGTGCCAGCAGCGGAAGACTAGTTGGGTACGAGCAGTACTTC
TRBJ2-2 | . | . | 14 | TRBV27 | CASSLLDVTGELFF | TGTGCCAGCAGTTTATTGGACGTCACCGGGGAGCTGTTTTTT
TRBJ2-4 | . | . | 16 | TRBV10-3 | CAISDANLGAKNIQYF | TGTGCCATCAGTGACGCAAACCTAGGGGCCAAAAACATTCAGTACTTC
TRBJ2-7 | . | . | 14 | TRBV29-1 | CSVDGLSTGNEQYF | TGCAGCGTGGACGGACTATCCACAGGAAACGAGCAGTACTTC
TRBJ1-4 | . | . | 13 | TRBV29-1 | CSVEDMGREKLFF | TGCAGCGTTGAAGACATGGGGCGGGAAAAACTGTTTTTT
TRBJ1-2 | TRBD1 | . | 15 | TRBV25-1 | CATTSGTGSNYGYTF | TGTGCCACCACGTCCGGGACAGGGTCTAACTATGGCTACACCTTC